This TCR beta chain originates from a study of vaccination effects on CD4 cells after COVID-19. As for this clone: Its antigen is unknown.

Germline values: CDR1 SGHRS, CDR2 YFSETQ. The CDR3 runs to 13 residues. The V end lost 2 bases, the J end lost 0 bases, and 6 bases lay between the germline ends. Viral peptide pools were used in the ViraFEST assay to expand antigen-specific CD4+ T cells, and sequencing came afterward. CD4+ T cells were isolated after around ten days of culture. Participants completed two doses of the BNT162b2 or mRNA-1273 vaccine. According to the study, vaccine recipients showed no prior SARS-CoV-2 infection and negative nucleocapsid antibodies. Profiled with immunoSEQ multiplex PCR; TCRdb holds only in-frame clones, not every one. The repertoire holds about 25,000 clones, over 75% seen once, with about 24% in the top ten.

The J gene is TRBJ2-7, the V gene TRBV5-1; D remains ambiguous. The source was CD4+ T cells from PBMCs cultured with HCoV-NL63 spike peptides, collected after COVID-19 vaccination. This sequence originates from a human donor who received a COVID-19 vaccine. CDR3 protein: CASSLPSSYEQYF. CDR3 nucleotide sequence: TGCGCCAGCAGCTTACCGAGCTCCTACGAGCAGTACTTC.